The 21 T cell receptor beta chains presented below share a single source sample, sequenced in a study of blood T cell repertoires in COVID-19. TCRdb's copy holds only in-frame clones and misses some; the assay was immunoSEQ multiplex PCR. In the table there are 150,000 to 200,000 clones, about nine tenths of which are singletons. Input material: peripheral blood. These receptors all stem from a woman aged 60-75 years who had recovered from COVID-19.

The chain uses TRBV9 and TRBJ2-5; TRBD2 aligns across 9 bases. The junction had 12 bases not matched to a gene; V was cut back by 4 bases and J by 5 bases. Germline V lookup: CDR1 SGDLS, CDR2 YYNGEE. There are 16 residues in the CDR3. The CDR3 nucleotides are TGTGCCAGCAGCCCACTCCTTGGGACTAGCAGGGAGACCCAGTACTTC. It codes for CASSPLLGTSRETQYF.

Only one count was recorded for this clone. This rearrangement joins TRBV7-9 to TRBJ2-5; 7 bases agree with TRBD1. V was clipped by 5 bases and J by 3 bases; unmatched bases: 9. Germline V gene data show CDR1 as SEHNR and CDR2 as FQNEAQ (reference sequence). CDR3 length: 15 residues. This CDR3 is CASSKDRSIEETQYF. In nucleotides, the CDR3 is TGTGCCAGCAGCAAGGACAGGTCGATTGAAGAGACCCAGTACTTC.

The V gene is TRBV6-5, the J gene TRBJ2-7, with 9 bases aligning to TRBD2. Germline V gene data show CDR1 as MNHEY and CDR2 as SVGAGI. CDR3 length: 14 amino acids. The CDR3 loop is CAVTAGRGGYEQYF. DNA of the CDR3: TGTGCAGTCACCGCGGGGCGGGGGGGCTACGAGCAGTACTTC.

Worth noting for this clone: One junction end does not reproduce the germline sequence, and a read error may be involved. This rearrangement joins TRBV19 to TRBJ1-2, with 7 bases fitting TRBD1. The germline V gene encodes CDR1 LNHDA and CDR2 SQIVND (reference sequence). The length of the CDR3 is 14 residues. Here the CDR3 DNA reads TGTGCCAGTAGTCCCGGACAGGCTAATTATGGCTACACCTTC. Protein: CASSPGQANYGYTF.

V gene TRBV6-2 or TRBV6-3 combines with J gene TRBJ2-7, with TRBD2 matching 10 bases. This CDR3 region has 15 residues. Per germline, CDR1 MNHEY and CDR2 SVGEGT. The J segment lost 1 base and the V segment lost 5 bases, leaving 5 bases of the junction unmatched. The CDR3 coding sequence is TGTGCCAGCAGTCCCCATAGCGGGGGGTCCTACGAGCAGTACTTC. Encoded protein: CASSPHSGGSYEQYF.

The chain combines TRBV28 with TRBJ1-2; no definite D call. Trimming removed 7 bases at V and 0 bases at J, with 9 bases between. This CDR3 has 13 residues. Germline CDR1 MDHEN, CDR2 SYDVKM. For the CDR3, the DNA is TGTGCCAGCACTCTGACTACTAACTATGGCTACACCTTC. Translation gives CASTLTTNYGYTF.

The chain uses TRBV13 and TRBJ2-1; the D gene is possibly TRBD2 (6 bases). From germline, CDR1 is PRHDT and CDR2 FYEKMQ (reference sequence). The CDR3 runs 14 residues. Trimming took 7 bases from V and 4 from J, leaving 14 bases between them. DNA for the CDR3: TGTGCCAGCAATACGGGACTCCTATACAATGAGCAGTTCTTC. As protein: CASNTGLLYNEQFF.

The chain uses TRBV28 and TRBJ2-6, with 7 bases identical to TRBD1. Germline V gives CDR1 MDHEN, CDR2 SYDVKM. This CDR3 region has 16 residues. Trimming at V came to 4 bases and at J to 0 bases, leaving 3 bases not matched to a gene. DNA for the CDR3: TGTGCCAGCAGTTGGACAGGAACCTCTGGGGCCAACGTCCTGACTTTC. It is translated as CASSWTGTSGANVLTF.

The sample holds one count of this clone. The rearrangement uses TRBV21-1 and TRBJ2-3; TRBD1 is taken as the D call from the table, unchecked against the DNA. TRBV21-1 has pseudogene status. This CDR3 is 18 amino acids long. CDR3 DNA sequence: TGTGCCAGCAGTTTCTCACACCTGGACCGGGGACACACAGATACGCAGTATTTT. Translating it yields CASSFSHLDRGHTDTQYF.

The chain recombines TRBV27 with TRBJ1-2; the D is unclear. The germline V gene encodes CDR1 MNHEY and CDR2 SMNVEV (reference sequence). Trimming pared 3 bases from V and 8 bases from J, leaving 16 bases between. This CDR3 has 14 amino acids. The CDR3 DNA sequence: TGTGCCAGCAGTTTCAGGCTGACGGGAGGCGGCTACACCTTC. Protein: CASSFRLTGGGYTF.

The rearrangement links TRBV27 to TRBJ1-2; D is unclear. Germline V gene data show CDR1 as MNHEY and CDR2 as SMNVEV (reference sequence). This CDR3 is 14 amino acids long. V dropped 6 bases and J dropped 2 bases, with 13 bases sitting between them. The CDR3 DNA reads as TGTGCCAGCAGCCAAGCGGGCGCGAACTATGGCTACACCTTC. This codes for CASSQAGANYGYTF.

The rearrangement joins TRBV6-5 to TRBJ1-6, with 11 nucleotides matching TRBD1. Trimming at V came to 3 bases and at J to 8 bases, leaving 3 bases not matched to a gene. CDR3 length equals 15 residues. Germline CDR1 MNHEY, CDR2 SVGAGI. The CDR3 bases are TGTGCCAGCAGTTATAGGGGACAGGGGGATTCACCCCTCCACTTT. Amino acid sequence: CASSYRGQGDSPLHF.

The chain employs TRBV28 and TRBJ1-1; possible D gene TRBD1, 6 bases. V dropped 3 bases and J dropped 5 bases, with 10 bases sitting between them. Germline assignment: CDR1 MDHEN and CDR2 SYDVKM. CDR3 length: 13 residues. CDR3 in DNA: TGTGCCAGCAGTTTGTGGACAGCTACTGAAGCTTTCTTT. It is translated as CASSLWTATEAFF.

The chain joins TRBV27 to TRBJ1-5; D perhaps matches TRBD1 (5 bases). V lost 8 bases, J lost 4 bases, and 15 bases lay in between. Per germline, CDR1 MNHEY and CDR2 SMNVEV (reference sequence). This CDR3 is 14 amino acids long. This CDR3 reads CASGPGGTNQPQHF. In nucleotides, the CDR3 is TGTGCCAGCGGTCCGGGGGGTACGAATCAGCCCCAGCATTTT.

The V call is TRBV4-2, the J call TRBJ1-6; D uncertain. The CDR3 spans 18 residues. V was pared by 1 base and J by 0 bases, with 13 bases between. Per germline, CDR1 LGHNA and CDR2 YNFKEQ. The CDR3 protein is CASSQVTPVSSYNSPLHF. For the CDR3, the DNA is TGTGCCAGCAGCCAAGTAACTCCGGTGAGCTCCTATAATTCACCCCTCCACTTT.

J is TRBJ2-6 and V is TRBV27, with D tentatively TRBD2 (6 bases). V shed 5 bases and J shed 2 bases, with 16 bases lying between them. The CDR3 is 17 residues long. Germline values: CDR1 MNHEY, CDR2 SMNVEV (reference sequence). CDR3: CASSPQLAVAGANVLTF. DNA of the CDR3: TGTGCCAGCAGTCCCCAGTTAGCGGTTGCTGGGGCCAACGTCCTGACTTTC.

The chain employs TRBV30 and TRBJ2-3; D gene uncertain. With 3 bases removed from V and 4 bases from J, the gap between germline ends came to 5 bases. Germline CDR1 and CDR2: GTSNPN and SVGIG (reference sequence). This CDR3 has 11 residues. CDR3 in amino acids: CAWSLSDTQYF. In DNA, the CDR3 is TGTGCCTGGAGCTTATCAGATACGCAGTATTTT.

J is TRBJ1-4 and V is TRBV15; the match to TRBD1 covers 7 bases. From germline, CDR1 is LNHNV and CDR2 YYDKDF (reference sequence). Trimming took 6 bases from V and 0 from J; bases not matched to a gene: 7. The CDR3 loop spans 16 amino acids. The CDR3 loop is CATSRQGLTTNEKLFF. CDR3 DNA sequence: TGTGCCACCAGTAGACAGGGACTTACAACTAATGAAAAACTGTTTTTT.

The V call is TRBV6-5, the J call TRBJ2-2, with D possibly being TRBD2 (6 bases). V was clipped by 0 bases and J by 0 bases, with 8 bases between them. The CDR3 runs to 16 residues. CDR1 and CDR2 (germline): MNHEY, SVGAGI. As DNA, the CDR3 is TGTGCCAGCAGTTACTCGCCGGGGGCGAACACCGGGGAGCTGTTTTTT. This translates into CASSYSPGANTGELFF.

This chain links TRBV5-4 with TRBJ2-7; 9 positions agree with TRBD2. V dropped 0 bases and J dropped 0; count of bases not matched to a gene: 10. The germline gives CDR1 SGHNT, CDR2 YYREEE (reference sequence). The CDR3 is made up of 18 amino acids. As DNA, the CDR3 is TGTGCCAGCAGCTTGGGGGAGAGCGGGGGGACCCTCTCCTACGAGCAGTACTTC. Translation gives CASSLGESGGTLSYEQYF.

The chain joins TRBV7-8 to TRBJ2-7; 8 bases map to TRBD2. Germline V lookup: CDR1 SGHVS, CDR2 FQNEAQ. V was clipped by 4 bases and J by 0 bases; unmatched bases: 14. The CDR3 spans 18 residues. CDR3 DNA: TGTGCCAGCAGCTGGGATCTAGCGGGTCCACCCAGCTCCTACGAGCAGTACTTC. As protein: CASSWDLAGPPSSYEQYF.